Listed below are T cell receptor beta chains from one sample, sequenced in a study of shared clonotypes between healthy human individuals. Assay used: immunoSEQ multiplex PCR; TCRdb lists only in-frame clones, some missing. The sample includes hundreds of thousands of clones, approximately 73% of them seen just once. The sample consisted of memory CD4+ T cells sorted from blood. The receptors here all came from a woman aged 25 to 45 in good health. Each CDR3 is given with its conserved first and last residue. Fields, in order: V gene, D gene, clone size, J gene, CDR3 DNA, CDR3 protein. The D gene is left open where the match is weak. Size tells how often a clone was seen (once, few, many) or the class of an expanded clone, and some rows leave it out.

V: TRBV2; D: -; size: -; J: TRBJ1-1; DNA: TGTGCCAGCAGTGCGGGCCTAAACACTGAAGCTTTCTTT; CDR3: CASSAGLNTEAFF
V: TRBV5-1; D: -; size: few; J: TRBJ2-6; DNA: TGCGCCAGCAGCTCTGGCGGCACCTCTGGGGCCAACGTCCTGACTTTC; CDR3: CASSSGGTSGANVLTF
V: TRBV10-3; D: -; size: -; J: TRBJ1-2; DNA: TGTGCCATCAGGGCGGAGGGGGATTCTTCAGACACCTTC; CDR3: CAIRAEGDSSDTF
V: TRBV5-1; D: TRBD1; size: few; J: TRBJ2-3; DNA: TGCGCCAGCAGCCCGACAGGGTCTGTTTTGGATACGCAGTATTTT; CDR3: CASSPTGSVLDTQYF
V: TRBV5-4; D: TRBD1; size: -; J: TRBJ2-2; DNA: TGTGCCAGCAGCATCGGGACAGCGAACACCGGGGAGCTGTTTTTT; CDR3: CASSIGTANTGELFF
V: TRBV9; D: -; size: -; J: TRBJ1-1; DNA: TGTGCCAGCAGCGTAGCTTGGGGGAGCACTGAAGCTTTCTTT; CDR3: CASSVAWGSTEAFF
V: TRBV10-3; D: -; size: once; J: TRBJ2-1; DNA: TGTGCCATCAGTGTACGGACGGCGGACAATGAGCAGTTCTTC; CDR3: CAISVRTADNEQFF
V: TRBV28; D: -; size: -; J: TRBJ2-6; DNA: TGTGCCAGCAGTAGCGGCGACACCACTGGGGCCAACGTCCTGACTTTC; CDR3: CASSSGDTTGANVLTF
V: TRBV5-4; D: TRBD2; size: -; J: TRBJ2-3; DNA: TGCGCCGGTAGCGGGGGTCGCGCAGATACGCAGTATTTT; CDR3: CAGSGGRADTQYF
V: TRBV29-1; D: TRBD1; size: -; J: TRBJ1-2; DNA: TGCAGCGTTGCATGGGACAGGGGGCAGGGTGGCTACACCTTC; CDR3: CSVAWDRGQGGYTF
V: TRBV6-6; D: -; size: -; J: TRBJ1-5; DNA: TGTGCCAGCAGTTATATGGGGTCCAATCAGCCCCAGCATTTT; CDR3: CASSYMGSNQPQHF
V: TRBV15; D: -; size: -; J: TRBJ1-5; DNA: TGTGCCACCAGCAGAGAGCCCGGGAATCAGCCCCAGCATTTT; CDR3: CATSREPGNQPQHF
V: TRBV2; D: TRBD2; size: once; J: TRBJ2-1; DNA: TGTGCCTGGGGACTAGTAAGTAGGGATGAGCAGTTCTTC; CDR3: CAWGLVSRDEQFF
V: TRBV30; D: -; size: once; J: TRBJ2-7; DNA: TGTGCCTGGAGGTTCGCGGGCCGGTTCTACGAGCAGTACTTC; CDR3: CAWRFAGRFYEQYF
V: TRBV7-9; D: -; size: -; J: TRBJ1-1; DNA: TGTGCCAGCACCCCCTACAGTAACACTGAAGCTTTCTTT; CDR3: CASTPYSNTEAFF
V: TRBV6-5; D: TRBD1; size: few; J: TRBJ2-5; DNA: TGTGCCAGCTCCGGCACCCGACAGGGGCGGGAGACCCAGTACTTC; CDR3: CASSGTRQGRETQYF
V: TRBV7-2; D: -; size: -; J: TRBJ1-5; DNA: TGTGCCAGCAGCATTCAGGAAGATCAGCCCCAGCATTTT; CDR3: CASSIQEDQPQHF
V: TRBV5-1; D: -; size: once; J: TRBJ2-2; DNA: TGCGCCAGCAGCTTTGGGCAAACCGGGGAGCTGTTTTTT; CDR3: CASSFGQTGELFF
V: TRBV2; D: TRBD1; size: few; J: TRBJ1-2; DNA: TGTGCCAGCAACTTCCGGGACAGGGAAGGCTATGGCTACACCTTC; CDR3: CASNFRDREGYGYTF
V: TRBV18; D: -; size: -; J: TRBJ1-2; DNA: TGTGCCAGCTCACCGTTTCTCGGGCCCCCCGGCGAACAAGGTGACTATGGCTACACCTTC; CDR3: CASSPFLGPPGEQGDYGYTF
V: TRBV5-1; D: -; size: -; J: TRBJ2-1; DNA: TGCGCCAGCAGAACCCGGCCAGAAGTAAGAGACAATGAGCAGTTCTTC; CDR3: CASRTRPEVRDNEQFF
V: TRBV21-1; D: -; size: -; J: TRBJ2-7; DNA: TGTGCCAGCAGGGACTACGAGCAGTACTTC; CDR3: CASRDYEQYF
V: TRBV6-5; D: -; size: once; J: TRBJ1-2; DNA: TGTGCCAGCAGTCCCCAAAGAGGGGGCTACACCTTC; CDR3: CASSPQRGGYTF
V: TRBV4-1; D: -; size: -; J: TRBJ2-3; DNA: TGCGCCAGCAGCCAAGGGAGTCTAGCGCCAAATACGCAGTATTTT; CDR3: CASSQGSLAPNTQYF
V: TRBV25-1; D: TRBD1; size: -; J: TRBJ2-7; DNA: TGTGCCAGCACCCAAAATCGGGGACAGTGGTACTTC; CDR3: CASTQNRGQWYF
V: TRBV28; D: -; size: -; J: TRBJ1-1; DNA: TGTGCCAGCAGTTTGCCCGGAGGGACTGAAGCTTTCTTT; CDR3: CASSLPGGTEAFF
V: TRBV7-9; D: -; size: -; J: TRBJ2-5; DNA: TGTGCCAGCAGTTTTGGGGGGGAGACCCAGTACTTC; CDR3: CASSFGGETQYF
V: TRBV2; D: TRBD2; size: -; J: TRBJ2-1; DNA: TGTGCCAGCGGGCCCTTGACTAGCGGATACAATGAGCAGTTCTTC; CDR3: CASGPLTSGYNEQFF
V: TRBV28; D: TRBD2; size: -; J: TRBJ2-1; DNA: TGTGCCAGCATGACTGATAGCGGGAGGGAGGCTGAGCAGTTCTTC; CDR3: CASMTDSGREAEQFF